This T cell receptor beta chain originates from a study of beta chain features in type 1 diabetes. The investigators reverse transcribed all of the isolated RNA, so they sequenced expressed TCRB transcripts. The data were produced by immunoSEQ multiplex PCR, yet TCRdb's version contains in-frame clones alone and is incomplete. The profile covers 860,000 or so clones, with about 17% appearing a single time and about 0.02% taken by the ten largest. Points from the study as a whole: Reduced insertions and increased deletions marked VDJ junctions in type 1 diabetes patients. Within the patient group, naive, central memory and Treg TCRB repertoires appeared more similar to each other than within healthy donors. cDNA sequencing could over-represent cells with high TCR expression.

The germline V gene has CDR1 MDHEN and CDR2 SYDVKM. The CDR3 consists of 16 residues. V trimming: 1 base; J trimming: 3 bases; junction bases outside the gene matches: 7. Donors contributed one heparinised blood draw apiece, averaging about 120 mL. Turning to this clone: Its antigen remains unknown.

Sequencing used naive CD4+ T cells from blood. This TCR derives from a woman aged 18-29 years in good health. This chain links TRBV28 with TRBJ2-5, with 8 bases identical to TRBD1. CDR3 sequence: CASSLYAGGFEETQYF. As DNA, the CDR3 is TGTGCCAGCAGTTTATATGCAGGGGGCTTTGAAGAGACCCAGTACTTC.